Sequencing of this TCR beta chain was carried out in a study of PD-1 blockade in classical Hodgkin lymphoma. Findings and limits, study-wide: Unlike CD8+ TCR diversity, which did not rise significantly by C4D1, CD4+ TCR diversity did. Newly diagnosed patients were said to have less baseline TCR diversity than healthy donors did. Complete responders had baseline diversity similar to newly diagnosed patients. Nivolumab initiated under 1 year post-ASCT led to patient exclusion.

Stated time point: cycle 4 day 1 (C4D1), after five to seven weeks of nivolumab. Every one of the patients relapsed after autologous stem cell transplantation (brentuximab vedotin exposure was variable). Magnetic negative selection was used to purify CD4+ T cells from thawed PBMCs. CDR1 and CDR2 from the germline V gene are GTSNPN and SVGIG (reference sequence). V dropped 0 bases and J dropped 6 bases, with 15 bases sitting between them. The CDR3 is made up of 16 amino acids. The data were produced by immunoSEQ multiplex PCR, yet TCRdb's version contains in-frame clones alone and is incomplete. The sample records about 22,000 clones, 72% being singletons. This clone was picked up a small number of times. Its target is not known.

The sequencing here drew on CD4+ T cells from blood, taken before the fourth cycle of nivolumab. This receptor was taken from a human donor with classical Hodgkin lymphoma. The rearrangement links TRBV30 to TRBJ1-6; D unclear. The CDR3 loop reads CAWSVSLAQSNSPLHF. The CDR3 coding sequence is TGTGCCTGGAGTGTGTCCTTGGCCCAAAGTAATTCACCCCTCCACTTT.